Sequencing of this T cell receptor beta chain was carried out in a study of blood T cell repertoires in COVID-19. Study as a whole: COVID-19 samples, acute and convalescent, were from the United States, Italy and Spain. The analysed material was cDNA or gDNA that came from T cells, B-cell-depleted T cells, or PBMCs.

Original processing methods: The assay estimated nucleated cells by amplifying reference gene primers. Produced via immunoSEQ multiplex PCR; TCRdb's table is partial and in-frame only. That table supplies the V and J calls and clone size; D and trimming were determined from the DNA. The table records around 25,000 clones, 85% to 90% of them present only once. The CDR3 runs 15 residues. CDR1 SGHTA and CDR2 FQGNSA come from the germline V gene. Unmatched junction bases numbered 3, after V lost 4 bases and J lost 1 base. The sample holds one count of this clone. This receptor was obtained from a human donor with active COVID-19. The donor label of this sample is uncertain. Source material: peripheral blood. This chain links TRBV7-2 with TRBJ1-5, with 8 bases that match TRBD1. The CDR3 DNA is TGTGCCAGCAGCTCACAGGGGGTCAGCAATCAGCCCCAGCATTTT. It codes for CASSSQGVSNQPQHF.